The 11 T cell receptor beta chains in this list originate from one sample, sequenced in a study of T cell repertoires in cytomegalovirus infection. Which antigens these TCRs recognize remains unknown. Each CDR3 protein gets one entry after TCRdb re-called the reads with MiXCR. The sample yields about 700,000 distinct CDR3 sequences, roughly 33% seen once. The sequencing used cultured PBMCs, collected from culture after CMV antigen stimulation. Receptors originate from a human donor in good health (CMV status not recorded). Some clones in this sample may be carry-over from other donors' samples.

The V and J genes are TRBV7-3 and TRBJ1-4, with TRBD1 as a possible D gene (6 bases). V was pared by 5 bases and J by 0 bases, with 10 bases between. Germline assignment: CDR1 SGHTA and CDR2 FQGTGA. This CDR3 spans 15 amino acids. Here the CDR3 reads CASSPTGSTNEKLFF. In DNA, the CDR3 is TGTGCCAGCAGCCCGACAGGTTCAACTAATGAAAAACTGTTTTTT.

The chain carries TRBV19 and TRBJ2-1; D is ambiguous. Trimming removed 3 bases at V and 11 bases at J, with 20 bases between. Germline-derived CDR1 and CDR2 are LNHDA and SQIVND (reference sequence). The CDR3 is 15 residues long. The DNA for the CDR3 is TGTGCCAGTAGTATTTCCTCAGGAGTAGGTGGTAAGCAGTTCTTC. It encodes CASSISSGVGGKQFF.

The chain carries TRBV20-1 and TRBJ1-5, with a weak D call TRBD1 (6 bases). This CDR3 contains 17 residues. Between the trimmed V and J ends, which lost 6 bases and 2 bases, there was a span of 23 bases. Germline V gene sequence: CDR1 DFQATT, CDR2 SNEGSKA (reference sequence). The CDR3 bases are TGCAGTGCCACCCCGGGGGCGACATTTTTTGGCAATCAGCCCCAGCATTTT. It encodes CSATPGATFFGNQPQHF.

CDR3 sequence: CASSLRVMNTEAFF. For the CDR3, the DNA is TGCGCCAGCAGCCTCAGAGTAATGAACACTGAAGCTTTCTTT. This chain links TRBV4-3 with TRBJ1-1; D not certain. V gave up 4 bases and J gave up 0 bases, with 9 bases separating them. Looked up from germline, CDR1 is LGHNA and CDR2 is YSLEER. CDR3 length: 14 amino acids.

The rearrangement uses TRBV19 and TRBJ2-3; no clear D gene. CDR3 length equals 14 residues. Germline values: CDR1 LNHDA, CDR2 SQIVND (reference sequence). Trimming left V 6 bases short and J 1 base short, with 11 bases between. CDR3 residues: CASRTRSGTDTQYF. The CDR3 region has the DNA TGTGCCAGTAGGACGAGGTCCGGCACAGATACGCAGTATTTT. Supplemented by reference TRBV19 and TRBJ2-3, the full variable domain reads DGGITQSPKYLFRKEGQNVTLSCEQNLNHDAMYWYRQDPGQGLRLIYYSQIVNDFQKGDIAEGYSVSREKKESFPLTVTSAQKNPTAFYLCASRTRSGTDTQYFGPGTRLTVL.

The gene calls are TRBV20-1 and TRBJ2-7, with D unclear. The CDR3 spans 12 residues. The V gene lost 3 bases and the J gene lost 0 bases, with 6 bases spanning the gap. CDR1 and CDR2 (germline): DFQATT, SNEGSKA (reference sequence). The CDR3 DNA is TGCAGTGCTAGTGGTTTCTCCTACGAGCAGTACTTC. It specifies CSASGFSYEQYF.

For the CDR3, the DNA is TGTGCCAGCAGCTTCCTTCGTGGACAGCGGTACAATGAGCAGTTCTTC. Amino acids: CASSFLRGQRYNEQFF. The chain couples TRBV11-2 to TRBJ2-1; the D gene is possibly TRBD1 (6 bases). From germline, CDR1 is SGHAT and CDR2 FQNNGV. The V end lost 3 bases, the J end lost 4 bases, and 16 bases lay between the germline ends. This CDR3 is 16 amino acids long. Looking up the rest from reference TRBV11-2 and TRBJ2-1 gives the full variable domain: EAGVAQSPRYKIIEKRQSVAFWCNPISGHATLYWYQQILGQGPKLLIQFQNNGVVDDSQLPKDRFSAERLKGVDSTLKIQPAKLEDSAVYLCASSFLRGQRYNEQFFGPGTRLTVL.

This clonotype occurred many times. The J gene is TRBJ2-1, the V gene TRBV7-2, with TRBD2 matching 7 bases. V gave up 1 base and J gave up 7 bases; unmatched junction bases: 7. The CDR3 is 15 amino acids. Germline CDR1 reads SGHTA; CDR2 reads FQGNSA. The CDR3 is CASSLVAGNRNEQFF. The CDR3 DNA is TGTGCCAGCAGCTTAGTAGCGGGCAACCGGAATGAGCAGTTCTTC.

The rearrangement links TRBV14 to TRBJ1-4; D ambiguous. Trimming took 1 base from V and 6 from J, leaving 9 bases between them. Per germline, CDR1 SGHDN and CDR2 FVKESK. The CDR3 length is 14 residues. The CDR3: CASSQGLSYEKLFF. The CDR3 nucleotides read TGTGCCAGCAGCCAAGGACTATCGTATGAAAAACTGTTTTTT.

The chain couples TRBV20-1 to TRBJ2-5; D may be TRBD1 (6 bases). Trimming cost V 6 bases and J 4 bases, with 15 bases left between them. Germline-derived CDR1 and CDR2 are DFQATT and SNEGSKA (reference sequence). The CDR3 is 13 residues long. The CDR3 DNA is TGCAGTGCAGGAAGGGGGTCCCCAGAGACCCAGTACTTC. Translated, it gives CSAGRGSPETQYF.

The chain employs TRBV6-1 and TRBJ1-2; 7 nucleotides match TRBD1. This CDR3 region has 16 residues. Germline trimming cut 5 bases from V and 5 bases from J; bases unmatched to any gene: 14. Germline CDR1 MNHNS, CDR2 SASEGT. The CDR3 nucleotides are TGTGCCAGCAGTCGACAGGGAAAGAGCACGATTTATGGCTACACCTTC. Translated: CASSRQGKSTIYGYTF.